The subject of this entry is one T cell receptor beta chain. Those who participated ranged in age from roughly 18 to 90 years and resided in about two dozen US areas. This record belongs to a study of blood T cell repertoires in COVID-19. The protocol was immunoSEQ multiplex PCR, while the TCRdb copy is restricted to in-frame clones and leaves out a portion. The table has about 240,000 clones, around four fifths seen once. J lost 0 bases, V lost 4 bases, and 6 bases had no gene match. Germline CDR1 MDHEN, CDR2 SYDVKM. This CDR3 spans 15 amino acids. The source material was PBMCs or T cells enriched from blood (not recorded which). The rearrangement links TRBV28 to TRBJ2-7, with TRBD2 matching over 7 bases. The TCR comes from a woman between 40 and 55 years old who had been exposed to COVID-19. This CDR3 reads CASSSSSGISYEQYF. DNA for the CDR3: TGTGCCAGCAGTTCTTCTAGCGGAATCTCCTACGAGCAGTACTTC.